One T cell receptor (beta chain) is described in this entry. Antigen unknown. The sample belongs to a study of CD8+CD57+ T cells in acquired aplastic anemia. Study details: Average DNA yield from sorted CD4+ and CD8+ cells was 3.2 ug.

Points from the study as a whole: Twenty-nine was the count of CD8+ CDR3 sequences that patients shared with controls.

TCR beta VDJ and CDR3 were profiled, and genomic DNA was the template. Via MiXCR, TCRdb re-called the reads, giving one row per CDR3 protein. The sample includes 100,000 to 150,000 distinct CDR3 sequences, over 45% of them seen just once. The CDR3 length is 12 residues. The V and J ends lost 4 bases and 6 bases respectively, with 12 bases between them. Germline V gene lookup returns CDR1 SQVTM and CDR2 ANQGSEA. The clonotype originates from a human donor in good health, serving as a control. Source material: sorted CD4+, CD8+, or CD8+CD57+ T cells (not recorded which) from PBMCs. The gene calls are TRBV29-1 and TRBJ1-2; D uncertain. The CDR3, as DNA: TGCAGCGTTGGGACGGCCGTTGATGGCTACACCTTC. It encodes CSVGTAVDGYTF.